This TCR beta chain was profiled in a study of T cell responses to AZD1222 COVID-19 vaccine. Sequenced by immunoSEQ multiplex PCR; TCRdb stores in-frame clones only, minus some. This sample carries about 190,000 clones, 85% to 95% of them seen once, and the ten largest clones take about 4%. Study-level points and caveats: It should be noted that donors were predominantly white British and more often female, and clonal diversity was possibly underestimated. At study baseline, merely a handful of AZD1222 recipients were seropositive.

The CDR3 has 14 amino acids. Germline CDR1 and CDR2: MDHEN and SYDVKM. Trimming pared 6 bases from V and 3 bases from J, leaving 12 bases between. In regard to this clone: Its cognate antigen is unknown.

The TCR comes from an adult who received the MenACWY meningococcal vaccine as a control. V and J are TRBV28 and TRBJ1-5; D possibly corresponds to TRBD1 (5 bases). The specimen comprised peripheral blood, sampled 28 days after the second dose of the MenACWY control vaccine. CDR3 nucleotides: TGTGCCAGCAGAGGGACGGCGGTCAATCAGCCCCAGCATTTT. Translation gives CASRGTAVNQPQHF.